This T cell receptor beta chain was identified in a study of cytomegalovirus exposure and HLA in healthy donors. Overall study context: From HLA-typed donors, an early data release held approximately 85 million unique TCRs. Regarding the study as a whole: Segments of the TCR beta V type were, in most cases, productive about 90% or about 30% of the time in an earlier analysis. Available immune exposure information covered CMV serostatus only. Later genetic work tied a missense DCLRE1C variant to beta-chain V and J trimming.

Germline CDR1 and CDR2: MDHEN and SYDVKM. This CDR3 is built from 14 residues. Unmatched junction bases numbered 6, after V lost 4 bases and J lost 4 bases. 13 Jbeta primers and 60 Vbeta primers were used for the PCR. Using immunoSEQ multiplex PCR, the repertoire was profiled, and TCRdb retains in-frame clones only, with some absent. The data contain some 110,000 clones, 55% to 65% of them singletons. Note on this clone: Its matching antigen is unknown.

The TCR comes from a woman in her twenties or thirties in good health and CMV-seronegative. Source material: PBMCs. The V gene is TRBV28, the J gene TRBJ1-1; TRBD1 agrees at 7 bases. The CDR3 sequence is CASSSPNRGTEAFF. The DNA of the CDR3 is TGTGCCAGCAGTTCCCCGAACAGGGGCACTGAAGCTTTCTTT.